The TCR beta chain under discussion was sequenced for a study of tumor-infiltrating lymphocytes in primary liver carcinoma. About this clonotype: The junction shows a germline mismatch at one end, possibly a read error.

Co-extraction of both nucleic acids (RNA and DNA) used roughly 19-33 mg of unsorted bulk tissue. From germline, CDR1 is SQVTM and CDR2 ANQGSEA. This CDR3 spans 16 amino acids. With around 500 ng total RNA as template and a constant-region primer, TCR beta cDNA was made. It was through three nested multiplex PCR rounds of slightly modified ARM-PCR that TCR beta libraries arose. A C-beta reverse primer and TRBV1-TRBV30 forward primers served in each of the first two PCR rounds, at 9 to 11 cycles apiece. TCRdb independently ran MiXCR on the multiplex PCR reads; one entry per CDR3 protein. This sample has 99,000 or so distinct CDR3 sequences, with 80% to 85% found just once.

The sequence was obtained from a middle-aged man with primary liver carcinoma and hepatitis B virus infection. Material: liver tumor tissue from sampling region 3. Subset in this sample: tumor region T3, left-lateral pole. V is TRBV29-1 and J is TRBJ2-1; 12 nucleotides line up with TRBD2. CDR3 bases: TGCAGCGTTGAACCGTACACTAGCGGGAGGTACAATGGGCAGTTCTTC. Amino acids: CSVEPYTSGRYNGQFF.